This paragraph reports one T cell receptor beta chain. Its antigen is unidentified. Germline values: CDR1 SNHLY, CDR2 FYNNEI. V lost 6 bases to trimming and J lost 7 bases, with 14 bases between them. This CDR3 spans 13 amino acids. These data come from a study of blood T cells in healthy people across ages. Overall study results and limits: Diversity was higher, and naive CD4+ cells more numerous, in long-lived donors than in aged donors. With age, beta diversity per million T cells declined roughly linearly, significantly by about 40.

Through a sample-barcoded 5' primer and a J-beta primer mix, a second PCR was run for about 6 to 11 cycles. Tagging of each cDNA molecule was performed by a template-switch adaptor with 12 random nucleotides. TCRdb called the 5' RACE reads again in MiXCR, with one record for every CDR3 protein. Among 2 million or so distinct CDR3 sequences listed, roughly 52% were seen once. Sequencing was carried out using blood. The receptor was isolated from a woman in her forties in good health. The chain carries TRBV2 and TRBJ2-3; D is undetermined. The CDR3, as DNA: TGTGCCAGCAGGTCGGACCTAAGGCATACGCAGTATTTT. This translates into CASRSDLRHTQYF.